This T cell receptor beta chain is drawn from a study of blood T cell repertoires in COVID-19. Across the whole study: Whether acute or convalescent, the COVID-19 samples came from the United States, Italy and Spain.

In the study's own analysis: Using reference gene primer amplification, nucleated cell counts were estimated. Clones were sequenced by immunoSEQ multiplex PCR, and TCRdb holds only the in-frame ones, with some missing. The D gene and trimming were derived from the DNA, and the V and J assignments and clone size from that table. Counted here are tens of thousands of clones, 78% occurring once; the ten biggest clones make up more than 15%. Input material: peripheral blood. This TCR came from a human donor in a cohort sampled during active COVID-19.

CDR3 bases: TGTGCCAGCAGCTTCTTAGCGGGAGGGCCATTAGATACGCAGTATTTT. Translation gives CASSFLAGGPLDTQYF. The chain recombines TRBV5-4 with TRBJ2-3, with 11 bases identical to TRBD2. This CDR3 has 16 amino acids. Germline lookup yields CDR1 SGHNT and CDR2 YYREEE (reference sequence). V lost 2 bases, J lost 5 bases, and 7 bases stayed unmatched.